Below, 27 T cell receptor beta chains from the same sample are listed, as sequenced in a study of shared clonotypes between healthy human individuals. The repertoire was sequenced with immunoSEQ multiplex PCR; TCRdb's copy has only in-frame clones and lacks some. The sample contains roughly 2 million clones, more than 90% of which appear only once. Specimen: naive CD4+ T cells sorted from blood. Specified subset: CD45RA+ positively selected. These receptor sequences come from a man in his late teens or twenties in good health.

The chain recombines TRBV7-9 with TRBJ2-7, with D perhaps TRBD2 (6 bases). The CDR3 length is 13 residues. V was trimmed by 5 bases and J by 7 bases, leaving 15 bases between them. CDR1 SEHNR and CDR2 FQNEAQ come from the germline V gene (reference sequence). The CDR3 spells CASSRREGIEQYF. CDR3 coding DNA: TGTGCCAGCAGCCGGAGGGAAGGTATAGAGCAGTACTTC.

The genes are TRBV30 and TRBJ2-4, with no clear D. V was clipped by 2 bases and J by 0 bases, with 20 bases between them. The germline V gene encodes CDR1 GTSNPN and CDR2 SVGIG (reference sequence). The CDR3 is 18 amino acids. CDR3 nucleotides: TGTGCCTGGAGTAAATTTTTGGGTAACAGACTAGCCAAAAACATTCAGTACTTC. This gives the protein CAWSKFLGNRLAKNIQYF. The whole variable domain, remainder taken from reference TRBV30 and TRBJ2-4, is SQTIHQWPATLVQPVGSPLSLECTVEGTSNPNLYWYRQAAGRGLQLLFYSVGIGQISSEVPQNLSASRPQDRQFILSSKKLLLSDSGFYLCAWSKFLGNRLAKNIQYFGAGTRLSVL.

The chain's CDR3 is CASSTPNRGQGTEAFF. The CDR3 DNA follows: TGTGCCAGCAGTACTCCAAACAGGGGGCAGGGGACTGAAGCTTTCTTT. This sequence joins TRBV27 and TRBJ1-1; 9 nucleotides line up with TRBD1. This CDR3 contains 16 residues. Germline values: CDR1 MNHEY, CDR2 SMNVEV (reference sequence). V lost 5 bases, J lost 5 bases, and 12 bases stayed unmatched.

The V gene is TRBV2, the J gene TRBJ2-3; no clear D. The CDR3 loop spans 14 amino acids. Trimming cost V 5 bases and J 0 bases, with 9 bases left between them. Germline V lookup: CDR1 SNHLY, CDR2 FYNNEI. This chain's CDR3 is CASSTWVSTDTQYF. In nucleotides, the CDR3 is TGTGCCAGCAGTACGTGGGTCAGCACAGATACGCAGTATTTT.

This sequence joins TRBV10-3 and TRBJ1-2, with D unresolved. Germline V gene lookup returns CDR1 ENHRY and CDR2 SYGVKD. The CDR3 has 12 residues. V was cut by 8 bases and J by 4 bases, with 11 bases left in between. The CDR3 region is CAISTGGYGYTF. In DNA form, the CDR3 reads TGTGCCATCTCGACCGGCGGCTATGGCTACACCTTC.

Comment on this clone: Compared with germline, one end of the junction differs, possibly owing to a read error. J is TRBJ2-2 and V is TRBV7-7; 12 bases map to TRBD1. The germline V gene encodes CDR1 SSHAT and CDR2 FNYEAQ (reference sequence). CDR3 length: 16 residues. DNA for the CDR3: TGTGCTAGCAGTCCCGGGACAGGGGGCTCTTCCGGGGAGCTGTTTTTT. Its translation is CASSPGTGGSSGELFF.

This rearrangement joins TRBV19 to TRBJ2-7; D unclear. Germline lookup yields CDR1 LNHDA and CDR2 SQIVND (reference sequence). This CDR3 contains 14 residues. Between the trimmed V and J ends, which lost 3 bases and 4 bases, there was a span of 13 bases. CDR3 amino acids: CASSIGTTSYEQYF. The DNA for the CDR3 is TGTGCCAGTAGTATTGGCACGACGAGTTACGAGCAGTACTTC.

The chain is built from TRBV11-2 and TRBJ2-4; 10 bases are a match to TRBD2. Germline V gives CDR1 SGHAT, CDR2 FQNNGV. There are 16 residues in the CDR3. Losses at the gene ends were 2 bases for V and 4 bases for J; bases not matched to a gene: 5. The CDR3 nucleotides are TGTGCCAGCAGCTTAAGGGCTAGCGGGGGTAAAAACATTCAGTACTTC. This sequence encodes CASSLRASGGKNIQYF.

The gene calls are TRBV7-2 and TRBJ2-7; 7 bases are shared with TRBD1. The CDR3 runs to 12 residues. Trimming took 5 bases from V and 4 from J; bases not matched to a gene: 2. Germline V lookup: CDR1 SGHTA, CDR2 FQGNSA. The CDR3 loop is CASSTGQYEQYF. Here the CDR3 DNA reads TGTGCCAGCAGCACGGGACAGTACGAGCAGTACTTC.

The rearrangement uses TRBV5-6 and TRBJ1-1; the match to TRBD1 covers 10 bases. Looked up from germline, CDR1 is SGHDT and CDR2 is YYEEEE. This CDR3 has 16 residues. V dropped 1 base and J dropped 0; count of bases not matched to a gene: 3. The CDR3 DNA reads TGTGCCAGCAGCTTGAGACAGGGGGCTTTGAACACTGAAGCTTTCTTT. Translating gives CASSLRQGALNTEAFF.

The rearrangement uses TRBV15 and TRBJ2-3; 8 nucleotides line up with TRBD1. The CDR3 length is 15 residues. Germline V gene data show CDR1 as LNHNV and CDR2 as YYDKDF (reference sequence). The J segment lost 1 base and the V segment lost 2 bases, leaving 2 bases of the junction unmatched. DNA for the CDR3: TGTGCCACCAGCAGACAGGGGGCCGGCACAGATACGCAGTATTTT. This translates into CATSRQGAGTDTQYF. Full variable domain (outside the CDR3, taken from reference TRBV15 and TRBJ2-3): DAMVIQNPRYQVTQFGKPVTLSCSQTLNHNVMYWYQQKSSQAPKLLFHYYDKDFNNEADTPDNFQSRRPNTSFCFLDIRSPGLGDTAMYLCATSRQGAGTDTQYFGPGTRLTVL.

V usage is TRBV18 and J usage is TRBJ2-7, with TRBD1 identical over 7 bases. Germline-derived CDR1 and CDR2 are KGHSH and LQKENI. Losses at the gene ends were 4 bases for V and 5 bases for J; bases not matched to a gene: 8. CDR3 length: 14 amino acids. CDR3 bases: TGTGCCAGCTCACTCTTTCAGGGGGTCGACGAGCAGTACTTC. It is translated as CASSLFQGVDEQYF.

Note on this clone: The sample carries other DNA sequences with the same CDR3. The chain links TRBV19 to TRBJ1-1, with a possible D match to TRBD1 (6 bases). Trimming took off 2 bases at V and 0 bases at J, with 7 bases between the two ends. The CDR3 loop spans 14 amino acids. Germline lookup yields CDR1 LNHDA and CDR2 SQIVND (reference sequence). CDR3 sequence reads: CASSIRDMNTEAFF. CDR3 coding DNA: TGTGCCAGTAGTATAAGGGACATGAACACTGAAGCTTTCTTT.

The chain has TRBV19 and TRBJ2-3; D is tentatively TRBD1 or TRBD2 (5 bases each). Between the trimmed V and J ends, which lost 4 bases and 6 bases, there was a span of 20 bases. The CDR3 contains 16 residues. The germline CDR1 and CDR2 sequences are LNHDA and SQIVND (reference sequence). CDR3 sequence: CASSTTVGDNRDTQYF. CDR3 coding DNA: TGTGCCAGTAGTACGACGGTGGGGGATAACCGGGATACGCAGTATTTT.

The chain has TRBV30 and TRBJ2-3; weak D call: TRBD2 (6 bases). Germline CDR1 reads GTSNPN; CDR2 reads SVGIG (reference sequence). This CDR3 is built from 15 residues. Trimming shortened V by 1 base and J by 4 bases, and 15 bases separated the two germline ends. In DNA, the CDR3 is TGTGCCTGGAGTGCCGGGACCCCGGGGGCAGATACGCAGTATTTT. Encoded protein: CAWSAGTPGADTQYF.

The chain links TRBV7-9 to TRBJ1-1; 11 bases align to TRBD1. The germline V gene encodes CDR1 SEHNR and CDR2 FQNEAQ (reference sequence). The junction had 13 bases not matched to a gene; V was cut back by 2 bases and J by 2 bases. The CDR3 contains 19 residues. CDR3 sequence reads: CASSLPRPGTGGTNTEAFF. DNA of the CDR3: TGTGCCAGCAGCTTACCACGCCCCGGGACAGGGGGAACTAACACTGAAGCTTTCTTT.

The rearrangement joins TRBV7-8 to TRBJ1-1, with TRBD1 identical over 7 bases. V dropped 0 bases and J dropped 7; count of bases not matched to a gene: 5. CDR1 is SGHVS and CDR2 is FQNEAQ in the germline V gene. The CDR3 loop spans 14 amino acids. The DNA for the CDR3 is TGTGCCAGCAGCTTAGCACAGGGGAGAAGTGAAGCTTTCTTT. Protein: CASSLAQGRSEAFF.

The gene calls are TRBV7-8 and TRBJ1-2, with 7 bases lining up with TRBD1. The CDR3 has 13 amino acids. Losses at the gene ends were 0 bases for V and 8 bases for J; bases not matched to a gene: 3. Germline CDR1 reads SGHVS; CDR2 reads FQNEAQ. The CDR3 spells CASSLAGGFGYTF. The CDR3 coding sequence is TGTGCCAGCAGCTTAGCAGGGGGCTTCGGCTACACCTTC.

This chain joins TRBV4-1 and TRBJ2-1; 9 bases are a match to TRBD2. Germline values: CDR1 MGHRA, CDR2 YSYEKL. V trimming: 1 base; J trimming: 7 bases; junction bases outside the gene matches: 11. The length of the CDR3 is 17 residues. This CDR3 reads CASSQGRASGAGNEQFF. Here the CDR3 DNA reads TGCGCCAGCAGCCAAGGCCGGGCTAGCGGGGCTGGGAATGAGCAGTTCTTC.

The V call is TRBV6-5, the J call TRBJ1-1, with D possibly matching TRBD1 (6 bases). This CDR3 has 15 amino acids. Germline CDR1 reads MNHEY; CDR2 reads SVGAGI. Trimming took off 6 bases at V and 4 bases at J, with 18 bases between the two ends. The CDR3 region has the DNA TGTGCCAGCAGATCCCGCAGGGGTGGGGGCACTGAAGCTTTCTTT. Protein: CASRSRRGGGTEAFF.

This chain joins TRBV5-1 and TRBJ2-7; possibly TRBD1 or TRBD2 for D (5 bases each). Germline CDR1 is SGHRS and CDR2 is YFSETQ. Between the trimmed V and J ends, which lost 7 bases and 8 bases, there was a span of 19 bases. This CDR3 spans 13 amino acids. CDR3 DNA: TGCGCCAGCGCGCCCTCAATAGGGGAGAAGCAGTACTTC. The encoded protein is CASAPSIGEKQYF.

This chain links TRBV9 with TRBJ1-1; D remains unclear. Germline V gives CDR1 SGDLS, CDR2 YYNGEE. This CDR3 region has 15 residues. Deletions cut 0 bases from V and 10 bases from J, with 19 bases between. CDR3 nucleotide sequence: TGTGCCAGCAGCGTAGAGGCAGGAGAACCTCTAAGAGCTTTCTTT. Its translation: CASSVEAGEPLRAFF.

The rearrangement links TRBV6-1 to TRBJ1-6; 8 bases are a match to TRBD1. CDR1 and CDR2 (germline): MNHNS, SASEGT. V trimming: 6 bases; J trimming: 6 bases; junction bases outside the gene matches: 1. The CDR3 is 13 amino acids. The CDR3 loop is CASRGQVNSPLHF. The CDR3 nucleotides read TGTGCCAGCAGGGGACAGGTTAATTCACCCCTCCACTTT.

The chain uses TRBV4-1 and TRBJ2-3; 10 bases line up with TRBD1. The CDR3 sequence is 15 residues long. Germline V CDR1 and CDR2: MGHRA, YSYEKL. V gave up 4 bases and J gave up 1 base; unmatched junction bases: 2. CDR3 sequence: CASSRTGGGTDTQYF. The CDR3 DNA is TGCGCCAGCAGCCGGACAGGGGGAGGCACAGATACGCAGTATTTT.

This clone appeared a few times. This CDR3 is CASSQELMNTEAFF. As DNA, the CDR3 is TGTGCCAGCAGTCAGGAGCTCATGAACACTGAAGCTTTCTTT. The chain employs TRBV7-9 and TRBJ1-1; D is unresolved. The CDR3 contains 14 residues. The V and J ends lost 6 bases and 0 bases respectively, with 11 bases between them. From germline, CDR1 is SEHNR and CDR2 FQNEAQ (reference sequence).

The V call is TRBV7-9, the J call TRBJ2-7; TRBD1 agrees at 8 bases. J gave up 1 base and V 2 bases, and 4 bases lay outside the gene matches. This CDR3 has 15 amino acids. CDR1 and CDR2 from the germline V gene are SEHNR and FQNEAQ (reference sequence). CDR3 protein: CASSLQGAASYEQYF. Written as DNA, the CDR3 is TGTGCCAGCAGCTTACAGGGGGCGGCTTCCTACGAGCAGTACTTC.

The V call is TRBV7-2, the J call TRBJ1-4; D possibly corresponds to TRBD1 (6 bases). The CDR3 loop spans 15 amino acids. CDR1 is SGHTA, CDR2 FQGNSA, per germline. Trimming removed 2 bases at V and 3 bases at J, with 10 bases between. The DNA for the CDR3 is TGTGCCAGCAGCTTACGGGGGCTTCCTAATGAAAAACTGTTTTTT. Protein sequence: CASSLRGLPNEKLFF.